This entry lists 21 T cell receptor beta chains sequenced from one sample in a study of cytomegalovirus exposure and HLA in healthy donors. The PCR made use of 60 Vbeta and 13 Jbeta primers. Profiling relied on immunoSEQ multiplex PCR, and the TCRdb table lists in-frame clones only, not all of them. Of around 170,000 clones in the sample, 75% to 90% are singletons; the top ten hold 0.7% to 0.95%. The sequencing sample was made of PBMCs. These receptors originate from a woman under 30 in good health and CMV-seronegative.

V and J are TRBV6-1 and TRBJ2-2; D is unresolved. Germline CDR1 MNHNS, CDR2 SASEGT. This CDR3 region has 12 residues. Trimming pared 8 bases from V and 6 bases from J, leaving 10 bases between. This CDR3 reads CASLAVSGELFF. In nucleotides, the CDR3 is TGTGCCAGCCTGGCGGTGTCCGGGGAGCTGTTTTTT.

The rearrangement uses TRBV29-1 and TRBJ1-5; D gene unclear. Per germline, CDR1 SQVTM and CDR2 ANQGSEA. With 8 bases removed from V and 3 bases from J, the gap between germline ends came to 14 bases. The CDR3 is 13 residues long. The CDR3 DNA sequence: TGCAGCACAAGAGCGGGGTTCAATCAGCCCCAGCATTTT. Amino acids: CSTRAGFNQPQHF.

The rearrangement joins TRBV7-2 to TRBJ2-6; TRBD1 agrees at 8 bases. Per germline, CDR1 SGHTA and CDR2 FQGNSA. Unmatched junction bases numbered 2, after V lost 5 bases and J lost 2 bases. This CDR3 has 15 amino acids. CDR3: CASSLTGAGANVLTF. In DNA, the CDR3 is TGTGCCAGCAGCCTGACAGGGGCTGGGGCCAACGTCCTGACTTTC.

The V call is TRBV6-5, the J call TRBJ1-6; perhaps TRBD1 as D (5 bases). The CDR3 runs 14 residues. CDR1 MNHEY and CDR2 SVGAGI come from the germline V gene. The germline V and J ends were trimmed by 2 bases and 5 bases, with 7 bases remaining between them. The CDR3 nucleotides read TGTGCCAGCAGTTACCTAGGGGATAATTCACCCCTCCACTTT. Amino acid sequence: CASSYLGDNSPLHF.

The chain uses TRBV5-8 and TRBJ1-1; weak D call: TRBD1 (6 bases). The CDR3 extends over 13 amino acids. Trimming left V 4 bases short and J 0 bases short, with 7 bases between. The germline gives CDR1 SGHTS, CDR2 YDEGEE. CDR3 residues: CASSRQVNTEAFF. CDR3 nucleotides: TGTGCCAGCAGCCGACAGGTGAACACTGAAGCTTTCTTT.

This chain links TRBV6-5 with TRBJ2-1, with D possibly matching TRBD2 (5 bases). Trimming took off 4 bases at V and 7 bases at J, with 14 bases between the two ends. The germline CDR1 and CDR2 sequences are MNHEY and SVGAGI. This CDR3 has 14 residues. In DNA form, the CDR3 reads TGTGCCAGCAGTTCTCGAGGGTTAACGAATGAGCAGTTCTTC. Its translation: CASSSRGLTNEQFF.

The J gene is TRBJ2-2, the V gene TRBV30, with 12 nucleotides matching TRBD2. CDR1 and CDR2 from the germline V gene are GTSNPN and SVGIG (reference sequence). The CDR3 is 15 amino acids. V shed 3 bases, J shed 3 bases, and the junction held 2 bases outside the gene matches. CDR3 loop: CAWSRLAGDTGELFF. DNA for the CDR3: TGTGCCTGGAGCAGACTAGCGGGAGACACCGGGGAGCTGTTTTTT. Drawing the rest from reference TRBV30 and TRBJ2-2, the complete variable domain is SQTIHQWPATLVQPVGSPLSLECTVEGTSNPNLYWYRQAAGRGLQLLFYSVGIGQISSEVPQNLSASRPQDRQFILSSKKLLLSDSGFYLCAWSRLAGDTGELFFGEGSRLTVL.

V usage is TRBV5-6 and J usage is TRBJ2-1; 8 positions agree with TRBD2. CDR1 and CDR2 (germline): SGHDT, YYEEEE. The V gene end was trimmed by 1 base and the J gene end by 7 bases; junction bases not matched to a gene: 7. This CDR3 spans 15 amino acids. CDR3 coding DNA: TGTGCCAGCAGCTTGCCGTCGGGGGGGCCTAATGAGCAGTTCTTC. It encodes CASSLPSGGPNEQFF. The full variable domain, in which reference TRBV5-6 and TRBJ2-1 provide the parts outside the CDR3, is DAGVTQSPTHLIKTRGQQVTLRCSPKSGHDTVSWYQQALGQGPQFIFQYYEEEERQRGNFPDRFSGHQFPNYSSELNVNALLLGDSALYLCASSLPSGGPNEQFFGPGTRLTVL.

The chain has TRBV2 and TRBJ2-2; 7 nucleotides match TRBD2. Unmatched junction bases numbered 7, after V lost 6 bases and J lost 6 bases. CDR3 size: 14 residues. Germline V CDR1 and CDR2: SNHLY, FYNNEI. CDR3 sequence: CASRRNSGSGELFF. DNA of the CDR3: TGTGCCAGCAGACGGAATAGCGGGTCCGGGGAGCTGTTTTTT.

This rearrangement joins TRBV15 to TRBJ1-1; D call uncertain. CDR1 is LNHNV and CDR2 is YYDKDF in the germline V gene (reference sequence). V lost 1 base and J 0 bases, leaving 6 bases between the germline ends. This CDR3 spans 14 amino acids. The CDR3 DNA is TGTGCCACCAGCAGAGGGAGGGTGAACACTGAAGCTTTCTTT. Its protein is CATSRGRVNTEAFF.

The chain is built from TRBV5-1 and TRBJ2-7; 7 nucleotides match TRBD1. The CDR3 contains 15 residues. Germline V gene lookup returns CDR1 SGHRS and CDR2 YFSETQ. V dropped 1 base and J dropped 1; count of bases not matched to a gene: 5. The CDR3 spells CASSLIGQESYEQYF. The CDR3 DNA reads TGCGCCAGCAGCTTGATCGGACAGGAGTCCTACGAGCAGTACTTC.

With respect to this clone: No conserved phenylalanine or tryptophan is present at the end of the CDR3, so a read error is the likely explanation. The DNA is left out, because the CDR3 cannot be placed on it with certainty; the CDR3 is given as TCRdb lists it. The chain combines TRBV19 with TRBJ1-5; TRBD1, the D gene given by the table, was not confirmed from the DNA. Germline assignment: CDR1 LNHDA and CDR2 SQIVND (reference sequence). The CDR3 totals 14 residues, both ends included. The CDR3 protein is CASSSRIVGTGGPI.

In DNA, the CDR3 is TGTGCCAGCAGTGAATCTCTACAGGGGGCGGGTGAAAAACTGTTTTTT. It specifies CASSESLQGAGEKLFF. V is TRBV6-1 and J is TRBJ1-4; 9 bases are a match to TRBD1. The CDR3 spans 16 residues. Germline V gene data show CDR1 as MNHNS and CDR2 as SASEGT. The J segment lost 7 bases and the V segment lost 2 bases, leaving 8 bases of the junction unmatched.

The V call is TRBV6-5, the J call TRBJ2-1; D is perhaps TRBD1 (5 bases). CDR3 length equals 12 residues. V lost 2 bases to trimming and J lost 7 bases, with 6 bases between them. Per germline, CDR1 MNHEY and CDR2 SVGAGI. The CDR3 nucleotides read TGTGCCAGCAGTTACGGGGCTAATGAGCAGTTCTTC. It is translated as CASSYGANEQFF.

This sequence joins TRBV2 and TRBJ1-5, with 7 bases matching TRBD1. CDR1 and CDR2 from the germline V gene are SNHLY and FYNNEI. V lost 6 bases to trimming and J lost 4 bases; unmatched junction nucleotides: 6. The CDR3 totals 14 residues. The CDR3 DNA follows: TGTGCCAGCAGCCGGGACAGTTTTAATCAGCCCCAGCATTTT. It encodes CASSRDSFNQPQHF.

The rearrangement joins TRBV7-2 to TRBJ2-3; 7 positions agree with TRBD2. This CDR3 is built from 18 residues. V shed 5 bases and J 0 bases; nucleotides not matched to a gene: 14. Germline CDR1 is SGHTA and CDR2 is FQGNSA. The CDR3 spells CASSPPGPGGPSTDTQYF. CDR3 bases: TGTGCCAGCAGCCCCCCAGGTCCGGGAGGCCCTAGCACAGATACGCAGTATTTT.

This rearrangement joins TRBV11-1 to TRBJ2-7; 7 nucleotides match TRBD2. Trimming cost V 10 bases and J 2 bases; bases outside gene matches: 11. This CDR3 comprises 14 residues. Per the germline V gene, CDR1 is SGHAT and CDR2 is FQDESV (reference sequence). DNA for the CDR3: TGTGCCACCACGGGAGGTGGCCATACCTACGAGCAGTACTTC. The encoded protein is CATTGGGHTYEQYF.

The CDR3, as DNA: TGTGCCAGCGGTGCGGAAAACATTCAGTACTTC. This codes for CASGAENIQYF. The rearrangement uses TRBV28 and TRBJ2-4; D remains unclear. CDR3 length: 11 amino acids. Germline assignment: CDR1 MDHEN and CDR2 SYDVKM. Trimming removed 8 bases from V and 5 bases from J, with 7 bases in between.

The CDR3 bases are TGCGCCAGCAGTGCCGGGACAGTCGGAAACATTCAGTACTTC. Translating it yields CASSAGTVGNIQYF. The chain uses TRBV10-1 and TRBJ2-4; 7 bases fit TRBD1. V lost 4 bases and J lost 6; bases outside the gene matches: 6. CDR3 length: 14 amino acids. The germline V gene encodes CDR1 WNHNN and CDR2 SYGVQD (reference sequence).

The chain couples TRBV27 to TRBJ1-2, with D perhaps TRBD1 (5 bases). CDR1 MNHEY and CDR2 SMNVEV come from the germline V gene (reference sequence). V was pared by 4 bases and J by 1 base, with 13 bases between. This CDR3 has 15 residues. In DNA form, the CDR3 reads TGTGCCAGCAGTTGGGGGGGGAAGGGTAACTATGGCTACACCTTC. Its translation is CASSWGGKGNYGYTF.

The chain combines TRBV25-1 with TRBJ2-7; 7 bases agree with TRBD2. CDR1 MGHDK and CDR2 SYGVNS come from the germline V gene. CDR3 size: 14 residues. V was pared by 2 bases and J by 2 bases, with 3 bases of the junction left unmatched. The DNA of the CDR3 is TGTGCCAGCAGTGAACTTGGGGGGGCCTACGAGCAGTACTTC. Its protein is CASSELGGAYEQYF.